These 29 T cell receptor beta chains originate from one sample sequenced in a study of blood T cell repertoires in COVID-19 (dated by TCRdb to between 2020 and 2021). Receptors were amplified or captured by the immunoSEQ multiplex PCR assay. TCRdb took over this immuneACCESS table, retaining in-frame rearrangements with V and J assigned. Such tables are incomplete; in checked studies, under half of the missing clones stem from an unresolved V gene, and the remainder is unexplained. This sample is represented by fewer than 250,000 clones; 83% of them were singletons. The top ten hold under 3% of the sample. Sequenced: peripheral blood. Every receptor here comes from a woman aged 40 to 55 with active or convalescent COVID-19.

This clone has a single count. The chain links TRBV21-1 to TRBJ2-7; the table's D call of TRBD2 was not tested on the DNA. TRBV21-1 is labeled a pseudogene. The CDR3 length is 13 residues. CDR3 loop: CASTEQKDCEQYF. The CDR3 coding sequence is TGTGCCAGCACCGAACAAAAGGACTGTGAGCAGTACTTC.

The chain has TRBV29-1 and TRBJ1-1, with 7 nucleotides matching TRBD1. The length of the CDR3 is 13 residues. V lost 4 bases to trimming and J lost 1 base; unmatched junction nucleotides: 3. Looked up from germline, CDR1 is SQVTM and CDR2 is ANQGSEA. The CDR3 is CSVVAGGNTEAFF. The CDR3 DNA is TGCAGCGTTGTAGCAGGGGGGAACACTGAAGCTTTCTTT.

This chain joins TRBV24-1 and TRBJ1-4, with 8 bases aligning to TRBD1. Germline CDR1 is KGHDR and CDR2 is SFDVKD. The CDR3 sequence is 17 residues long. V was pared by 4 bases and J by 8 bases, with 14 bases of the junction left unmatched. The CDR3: CATSEPPGQGVREKLFF. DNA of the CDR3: TGTGCCACCAGTGAGCCACCAGGACAGGGCGTGCGGGAAAAACTGTTTTTT.

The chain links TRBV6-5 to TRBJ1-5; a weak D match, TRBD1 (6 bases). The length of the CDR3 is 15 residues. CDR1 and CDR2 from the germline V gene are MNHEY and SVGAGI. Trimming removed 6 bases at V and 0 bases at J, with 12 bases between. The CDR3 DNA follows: TGTGCCAGCAGCCCCAACAGGGTTAGCAATCAGCCCCAGCATTTT. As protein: CASSPNRVSNQPQHF.

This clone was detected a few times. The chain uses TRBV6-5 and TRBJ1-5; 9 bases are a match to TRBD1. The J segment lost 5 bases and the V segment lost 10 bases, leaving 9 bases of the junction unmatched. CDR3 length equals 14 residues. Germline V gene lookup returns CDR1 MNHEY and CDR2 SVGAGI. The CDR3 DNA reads TGTGCCATCTCGGGACAGGGAAGGGATCAGCCCCAGCATTTT. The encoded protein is CAISGQGRDQPQHF.

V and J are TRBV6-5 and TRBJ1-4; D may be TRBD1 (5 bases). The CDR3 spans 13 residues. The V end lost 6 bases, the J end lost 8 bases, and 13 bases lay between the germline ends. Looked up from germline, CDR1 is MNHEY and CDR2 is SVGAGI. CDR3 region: CASSAGFHEKLFF. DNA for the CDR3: TGTGCCAGCAGCGCAGGGTTTCACGAAAAACTGTTTTTT.

CDR3 sequence reads: CASSTATGLAGSYEQYF. CDR3 sequence (DNA): TGTGCCAGCAGCACGGCAACTGGACTAGCGGGTTCCTACGAGCAGTACTTC. This chain joins TRBV11-3 and TRBJ2-7, with 11 bases fitting TRBD2. CDR1 SGHNT and CDR2 YENEEA come from the germline V gene. This CDR3 contains 17 residues. J lost 1 base, V lost 5 bases, and 10 bases had no gene match.

The CDR3 protein is CATPVGQGTNTGELFF. CDR3 in DNA: TGTGCCACCCCAGTCGGACAGGGGACAAACACCGGGGAGCTGTTTTTT. The rearrangement joins TRBV11-2 to TRBJ2-2; 9 nucleotides align to TRBD1. CDR3 size: 16 residues. Germline V gives CDR1 SGHAT, CDR2 FQNNGV. V shed 10 bases, J shed 2 bases, and the junction held 11 bases outside the gene matches.

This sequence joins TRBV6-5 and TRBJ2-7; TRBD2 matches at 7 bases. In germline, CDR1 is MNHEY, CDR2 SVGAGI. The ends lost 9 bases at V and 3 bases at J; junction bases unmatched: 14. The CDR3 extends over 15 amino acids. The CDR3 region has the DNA TGTGCCAGTAATAAGGGAGGGGCCGACCACTACGAGCAGTACTTC. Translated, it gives CASNKGGADHYEQYF.

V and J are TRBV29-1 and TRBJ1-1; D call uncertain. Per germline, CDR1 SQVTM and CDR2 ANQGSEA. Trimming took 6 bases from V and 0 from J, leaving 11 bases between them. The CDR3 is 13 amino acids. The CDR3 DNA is TGCAGCGTATCGAGAGGGATGAACACTGAAGCTTTCTTT. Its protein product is CSVSRGMNTEAFF.

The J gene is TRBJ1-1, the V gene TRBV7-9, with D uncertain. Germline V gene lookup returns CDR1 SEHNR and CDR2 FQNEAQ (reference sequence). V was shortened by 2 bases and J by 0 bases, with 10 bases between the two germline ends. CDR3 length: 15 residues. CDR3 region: CASSLSGNMNTEAFF. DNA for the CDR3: TGTGCCAGCAGCTTATCGGGGAATATGAACACTGAAGCTTTCTTT.

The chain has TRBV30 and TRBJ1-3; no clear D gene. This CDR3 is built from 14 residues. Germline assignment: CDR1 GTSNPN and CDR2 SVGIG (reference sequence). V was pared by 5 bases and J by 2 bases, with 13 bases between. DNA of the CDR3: TGTGCCTGGTCCCTGGGCTTGACTGGAAACACCATATATTTT. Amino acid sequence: CAWSLGLTGNTIYF.

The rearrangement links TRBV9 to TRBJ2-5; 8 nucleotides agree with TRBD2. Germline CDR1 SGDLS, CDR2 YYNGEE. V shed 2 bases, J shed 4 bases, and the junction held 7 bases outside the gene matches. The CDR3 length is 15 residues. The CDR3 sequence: CASSVSSGGRETQYF. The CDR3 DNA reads TGTGCCAGCAGCGTTTCCTCGGGGGGGCGAGAGACCCAGTACTTC.

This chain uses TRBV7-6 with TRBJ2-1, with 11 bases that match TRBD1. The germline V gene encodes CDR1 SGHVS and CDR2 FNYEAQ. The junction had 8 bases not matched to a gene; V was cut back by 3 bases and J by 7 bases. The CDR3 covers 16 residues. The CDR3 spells CASSFLGQGGWNEQFF. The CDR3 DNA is TGTGCCAGCAGCTTTTTGGGACAGGGGGGATGGAATGAGCAGTTCTTC.

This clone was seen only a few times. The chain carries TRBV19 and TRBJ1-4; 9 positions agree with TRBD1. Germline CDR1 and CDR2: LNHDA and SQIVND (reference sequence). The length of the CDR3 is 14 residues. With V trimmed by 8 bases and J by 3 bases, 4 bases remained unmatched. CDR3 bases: TGTGCCAGTCGGGACAGGGAATCTAATGAAAAACTGTTTTTT. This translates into CASRDRESNEKLFF.

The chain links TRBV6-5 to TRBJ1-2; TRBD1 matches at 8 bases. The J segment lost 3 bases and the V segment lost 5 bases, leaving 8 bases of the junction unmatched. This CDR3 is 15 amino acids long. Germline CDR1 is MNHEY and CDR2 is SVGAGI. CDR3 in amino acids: CASSSLQGAYYGYTF. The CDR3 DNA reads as TGTGCCAGCAGTAGCCTGCAGGGGGCATACTATGGCTACACCTTC.

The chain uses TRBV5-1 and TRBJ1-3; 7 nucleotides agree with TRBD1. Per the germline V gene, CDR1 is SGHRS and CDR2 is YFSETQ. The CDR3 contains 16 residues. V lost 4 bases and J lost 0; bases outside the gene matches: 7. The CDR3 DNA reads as TGCGCCAGCAGCATCGGGACAGCCGACTCTGGAAACACCATATATTTT. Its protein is CASSIGTADSGNTIYF.

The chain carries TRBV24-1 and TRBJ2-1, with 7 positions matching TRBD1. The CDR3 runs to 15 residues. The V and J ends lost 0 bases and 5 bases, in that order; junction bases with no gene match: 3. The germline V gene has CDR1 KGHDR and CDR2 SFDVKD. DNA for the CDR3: TGTGCCACCAGTGATTTGACAGGGGATAACAATGAGCAGTTCTTC. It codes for CATSDLTGDNNEQFF.

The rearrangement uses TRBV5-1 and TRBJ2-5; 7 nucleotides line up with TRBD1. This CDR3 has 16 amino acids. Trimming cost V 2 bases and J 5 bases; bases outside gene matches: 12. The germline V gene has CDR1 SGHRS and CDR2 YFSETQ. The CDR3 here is CASSFSSYGQAETQYF. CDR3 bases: TGCGCCAGCAGCTTCTCCTCTTACGGACAGGCGGAGACCCAGTACTTC.

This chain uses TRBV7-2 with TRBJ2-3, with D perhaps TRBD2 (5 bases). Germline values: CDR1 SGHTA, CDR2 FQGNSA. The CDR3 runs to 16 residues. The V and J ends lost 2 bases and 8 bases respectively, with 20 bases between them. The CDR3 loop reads CASSLILTPRGSTQYF. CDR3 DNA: TGTGCCAGCAGCTTAATCCTCACCCCCAGAGGGAGTACGCAGTATTTT.

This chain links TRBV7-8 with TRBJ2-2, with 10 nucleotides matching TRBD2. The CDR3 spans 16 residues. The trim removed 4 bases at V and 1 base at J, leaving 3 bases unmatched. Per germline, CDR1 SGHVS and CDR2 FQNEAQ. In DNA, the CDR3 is TGTGCCAGCAGCTGGGAGCGGGGGGGGAACACCGGGGAGCTGTTTTTT. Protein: CASSWERGGNTGELFF. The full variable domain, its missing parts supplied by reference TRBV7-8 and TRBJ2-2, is GAGVSQSPRYKVAKRGQDVALRCDPISGHVSLFWYQQALGQGPEFLTYFQNEAQLDKSGLPSDRFFAERPEGSVSTLKIQRTQQEDSAVYLCASSWERGGNTGELFFGEGSRLTVL.

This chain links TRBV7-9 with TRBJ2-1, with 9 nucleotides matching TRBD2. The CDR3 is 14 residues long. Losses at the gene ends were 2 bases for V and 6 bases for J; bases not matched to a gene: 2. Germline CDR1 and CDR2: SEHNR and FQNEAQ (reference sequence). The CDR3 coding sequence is TGTGCCAGCAGCTTATTAGCGGGGGCCAATGAGCAGTTCTTC. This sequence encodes CASSLLAGANEQFF.

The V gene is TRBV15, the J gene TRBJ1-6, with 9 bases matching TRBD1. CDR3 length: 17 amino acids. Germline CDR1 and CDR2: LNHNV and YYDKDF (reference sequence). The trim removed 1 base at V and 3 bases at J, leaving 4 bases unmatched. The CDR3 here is CATSRVGQGYYNSPLHF. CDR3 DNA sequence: TGTGCCACCAGCAGAGTCGGACAGGGGTACTATAATTCACCCCTCCACTTT.

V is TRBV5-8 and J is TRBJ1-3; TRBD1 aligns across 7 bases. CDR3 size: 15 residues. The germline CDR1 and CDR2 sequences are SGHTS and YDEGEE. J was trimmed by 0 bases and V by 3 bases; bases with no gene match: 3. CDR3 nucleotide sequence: TGTGCCAGCAGCTGGCGGACAGGCTCTGGAAACACCATATATTTT. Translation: CASSWRTGSGNTIYF.

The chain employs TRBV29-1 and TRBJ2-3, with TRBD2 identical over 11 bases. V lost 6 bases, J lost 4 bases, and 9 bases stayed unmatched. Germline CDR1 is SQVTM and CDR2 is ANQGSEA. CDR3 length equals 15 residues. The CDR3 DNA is TGCAGCGTGGAACGGACTAGCGGGTTGCCAGATACGCAGTATTTT. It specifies CSVERTSGLPDTQYF.

Written as DNA, the CDR3 is TGTGCCATCAGTGAGAGGGCTAGCGGGGACGGCGGGGAGCTGTTTTTT. Protein product: CAISERASGDGGELFF. J is TRBJ2-2 and V is TRBV10-3, with 9 nucleotides matching TRBD2. V lost 2 bases, J lost 7 bases, and 8 bases stayed unmatched. The CDR3 has 16 residues. Germline assignment: CDR1 ENHRY and CDR2 SYGVKD.

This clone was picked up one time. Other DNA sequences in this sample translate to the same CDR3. The CDR3 bases are TGTGCCAGCAGTCCGGACAGGGGTTGGAGAGCTTTCTTT. It yields the protein CASSPDRGWRAFF. This chain joins TRBV25-1 and TRBJ1-1; 9 bases line up with TRBD1. The CDR3 totals 13 residues. Trimming at V came to 5 bases and at J to 10 bases, leaving 8 bases not matched to a gene. Germline V gene sequence: CDR1 MGHDK, CDR2 SYGVNS.

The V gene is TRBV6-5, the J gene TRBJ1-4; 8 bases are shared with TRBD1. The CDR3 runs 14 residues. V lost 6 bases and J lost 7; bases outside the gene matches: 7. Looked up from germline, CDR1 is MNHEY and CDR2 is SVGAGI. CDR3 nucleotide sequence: TGTGCCAGCAGCTTTCAGGGGGCTCGTGAAAAACTGTTTTTT. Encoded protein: CASSFQGAREKLFF.

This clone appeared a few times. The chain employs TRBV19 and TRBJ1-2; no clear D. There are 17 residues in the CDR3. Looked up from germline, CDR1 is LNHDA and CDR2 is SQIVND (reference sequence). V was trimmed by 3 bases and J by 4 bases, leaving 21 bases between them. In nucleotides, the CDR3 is TGTGCCAGTAGTATTGCTAACCCAGCCAGAGGTGGCTATGGCTACACCTTC. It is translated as CASSIANPARGGYGYTF.